This T cell receptor beta chain was recovered during a study of shared clonotypes between healthy human individuals. Study at large: Per-donor plates numbered three CD4 naive, three CD4 memory, two CD8 naive and one CD8 memory.

Libraries were prepared by immunoSEQ multiplex PCR; TCRdb keeps only in-frame clonotypes and omits some of them. The table has around 700,000 clones, roughly 78% seen once; the top ten hold approximately 1.8%. The CDR3 sequence is 15 residues long. V was shortened by 1 base and J by 2 bases, with 8 bases between the two germline ends. In germline, CDR1 is MDHEN, CDR2 SYDVKM. This sequence joins TRBV28 and TRBJ1-4; D perhaps matches TRBD1 (6 bases). Specimen: memory CD4+ T cells sorted from blood. Subset reported: CD45RA-negative fraction. The sequence came from a woman aged 25-40 years in good health. The CDR3 reads CASSLSGATNEKLFF. CDR3 nucleotides: TGTGCCAGCAGTTTATCAGGGGCGACTAATGAAAAACTGTTTTTT.